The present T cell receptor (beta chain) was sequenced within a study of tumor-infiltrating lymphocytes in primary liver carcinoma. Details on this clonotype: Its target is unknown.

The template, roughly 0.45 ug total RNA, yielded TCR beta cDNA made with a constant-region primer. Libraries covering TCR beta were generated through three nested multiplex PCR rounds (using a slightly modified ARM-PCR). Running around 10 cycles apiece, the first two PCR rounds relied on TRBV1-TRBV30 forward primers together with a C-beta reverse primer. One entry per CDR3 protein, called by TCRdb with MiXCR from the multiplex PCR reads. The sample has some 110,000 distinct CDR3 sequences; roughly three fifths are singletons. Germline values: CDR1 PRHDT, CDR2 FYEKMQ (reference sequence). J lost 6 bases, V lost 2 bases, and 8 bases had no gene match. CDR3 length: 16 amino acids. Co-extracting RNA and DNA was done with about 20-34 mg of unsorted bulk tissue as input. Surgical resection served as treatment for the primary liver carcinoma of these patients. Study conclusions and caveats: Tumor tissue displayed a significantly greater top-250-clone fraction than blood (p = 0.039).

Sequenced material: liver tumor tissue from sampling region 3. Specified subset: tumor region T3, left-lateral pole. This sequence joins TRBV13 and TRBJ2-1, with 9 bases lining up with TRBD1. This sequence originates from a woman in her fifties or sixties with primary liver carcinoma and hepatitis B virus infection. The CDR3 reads CASSLWTGAPGNEQFF. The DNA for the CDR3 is TGTGCCAGCAGCTTATGGACAGGGGCTCCGGGCAATGAGCAGTTCTTC.